Below are 22 T cell receptor beta chains sequenced from a single sample in a study of T cells in women clearing cervical HPV infection. Using immunoSEQ multiplex PCR, the repertoire was profiled, and TCRdb retains in-frame clones only, with some absent. The table lists tens of thousands of clones. The sample taken for sequencing was blood buffy coat. Receptors were obtained from a woman between 18 and 69 years old with a cervical HPV16 infection that either progressed to CIN3+ or cleared (not recorded which).

Of note for this clone: The CDR3 end is not reached by the read, which stops 3 residues before it; the germline J gene fills it in. The genes are TRBV7-2 and TRBJ1-1, with 10 bases fitting TRBD1. The CDR3 is 15 amino acids. Germline values: CDR1 SGHTA, CDR2 FQGNSA. V lost 5 bases and J lost 4; bases outside the gene matches: 7. The DNA read from the CDR3 is TGTGCCAGCAGCATTTCCGGGACAGGGGCCACTGAA. As protein: CASSISGTGATE. The whole CDR3 sequence is CASSISGTGATEAFF. Full variable domain (missing parts from reference TRBV7-2 and TRBJ1-1): GAGVSQSPSNKVTEKGKDVELRCDPISGHTALYWYRQSLGQGLEFLIYFQGNSAPDKSGLPSDRFSAERTGGSVSTLTIQRTQQEDSAVYLCASSISGTGATEAFFGQGTRLTVV.

Details on this clone: Coverage ceases 3 residues before the CDR3 finishes, and the germline J gene fills in the end. The V gene is TRBV20-1, the J gene TRBJ1-6, with TRBD1 as a possible D gene (5 bases). Trimming shortened V by 5 bases and J by 7 bases, and 18 bases separated the two germline ends. Germline values: CDR1 DFQATT, CDR2 SNEGSKA (reference sequence). The CDR3 extends over 15 amino acids. The CDR3 DNA, read in part, is TGCAGTGCTGGACCCCAGGGCCGTAAAAATTCACCC. Translated, it gives CSAGPQGRKNSP. From start to end, the CDR3 is CSAGPQGRKNSPLHF.

Of note for this clone: Mismatch with germline at one junction end may stem from a read error. The read terminates 3 residues ahead of where the CDR3 ends, so the germline J gene completes it. Other DNA sequences in this specimen translate into the identical CDR3. V and J are TRBV7-6 and TRBJ1-3; the D gene is possibly TRBD1 (5 bases). Looked up from germline, CDR1 is SGHVS and CDR2 is FNYEAQ. CDR3 length: 15 amino acids. The CDR3 sequence: CASSRDWSSGNTIYF. Partial CDR3 DNA: TGTGCCAGCAGCCGGGACTGGAGCTCTGGAAACACA.

As concerns this clone: The read halts 3 residues ahead of the CDR3 end, with the missing end drawn from the germline J gene. This sequence joins TRBV28 and TRBJ2-3; 7 bases are a match to TRBD2. This CDR3 is built from 15 residues. The germline V gene has CDR1 MDHEN and CDR2 SYDVKM. The V and J ends lost 1 base and 7 bases, in that order; junction bases with no gene match: 8. The CDR3 spells CASSLFDGEGYTQYF. Incomplete CDR3 DNA: TGTGCCAGCAGTTTATTTGACGGGGAGGGATATACG.

Concerning this clone: The observed sequence ends 3 residues before the CDR3 terminus, with the missing tail filled in from the germline J gene. V gene TRBV19 combines with J gene TRBJ2-3, with 10 bases identical to TRBD2. The germline gives CDR1 LNHDA, CDR2 SQIVND (reference sequence). The CDR3 is 15 residues long. The CDR3 bases that were read are TGTGCCAGTAGTATGCTAGCGGGGGCCCAAGAGACG. This codes for CASSMLAGAQET. The full CDR3 protein reads CASSMLAGAQETQYF.

About this clone: The read halts 3 residues ahead of the CDR3 end, with the missing end drawn from the germline J gene. The chain recombines TRBV2 with TRBJ1-2, with D hard to call. Trimming left V 1 base short and J 0 bases short, with 6 bases between. The length of the CDR3 is 14 residues. CDR1 and CDR2 (germline): SNHLY, FYNNEI. CDR3 bases read: TGTGCCAGCAGTGAAGGACTGTCTAACTATGGC. This sequence encodes CASSEGLSNYG. The full CDR3 reads CASSEGLSNYGYTF.

Turning to this clone: The read comes to an end 3 residues before the CDR3 does, leaving the germline J gene to fill in the end. The gene calls are TRBV13 and TRBJ2-7, with a weak D call TRBD1 (6 bases). Germline CDR1 PRHDT, CDR2 FYEKMQ (reference sequence). The CDR3 sequence is 13 residues long. V was pared by 3 bases and J by 2 bases, with 8 bases between. The CDR3 bases that were read are TGTGCCAGCAGCTTTGAGGGGGCCTACGAG. Amino acid sequence: CASSFEGAYE. The entire CDR3 is CASSFEGAYEQYF.

In the case of this clone: The read stops 3 residues short of the end of the CDR3; the missing end is completed from the germline J gene. The chain recombines TRBV6-1 with TRBJ1-1; the D gene is possibly TRBD1 (5 bases). Germline CDR1 is MNHNS and CDR2 is SASEGT. The V end lost 0 bases, the J end lost 4 bases, and 24 bases lay between the germline ends. The CDR3 runs to 19 residues. The part of the CDR3 DNA that was read is TGTGCCAGCAGTGAAGCGCGGATCCCGGGAGCTCTCCAGGGCACTGAA. Residues: CASSEARIPGALQGTE. The CDR3 in its entirety is CASSEARIPGALQGTEAFF.

The CDR3 reads CSAKSTGTGDRGELFF. The covered CDR3 bases are TGCAGTGCTAAATCAACCGGGACAGGGGACAGGGGGGAG. The chain uses TRBV20-1 and TRBJ2-2, with TRBD1 matching over 10 bases. Coverage ceases 3 residues before the CDR3 finishes, and the germline J gene fills in the end. Germline V gene data show CDR1 as DFQATT and CDR2 as SNEGSKA (reference sequence). This CDR3 is built from 16 residues. V lost 4 bases and J lost 8; bases outside the gene matches: 13.

As concerns this clone: Read data end 3 residues before the CDR3 end; the end is taken from the germline J gene. This sequence joins TRBV19 and TRBJ1-1; 9 bases line up with TRBD1. The CDR3 consists of 16 residues. After removal of 3 bases from V and 0 bases from J, the junction contained 5 bases not matched to a gene. Looked up from germline, CDR1 is LNHDA and CDR2 is SQIVND (reference sequence). The CDR3 sequence: CASSIIGTGMNTEAFF. The covered CDR3 bases are TGTGCCAGTAGTATCATAGGGACAGGGATGAACACTGAA.

Regarding this clone: The read ends 3 residues before the CDR3 terminus; that terminus is restored from the germline J gene. The J gene is TRBJ2-1, the V gene TRBV7-2; 8 bases fit TRBD1. V gave up 1 base and J gave up 3 bases; unmatched junction bases: 2. This CDR3 contains 15 residues. Per germline, CDR1 SGHTA and CDR2 FQGNSA. CDR3 loop: CASSLGGTGYNEQFF. Incomplete CDR3 DNA: TGTGCCAGCAGCTTAGGAGGGACAGGCTACAATGAG. Full variable domain (missing parts from reference TRBV7-2 and TRBJ2-1): GAGVSQSPSNKVTEKGKDVELRCDPISGHTALYWYRQSLGQGLEFLIYFQGNSAPDKSGLPSDRFSAERTGGSVSTLTIQRTQQEDSAVYLCASSLGGTGYNEQFFGPGTRLTVL.

Details on this clone: The read terminates 3 residues ahead of where the CDR3 ends, so the germline J gene completes it. The chain employs TRBV29-1 and TRBJ2-5; D may be TRBD2 (6 bases). CDR3 length: 13 residues. CDR1 is SQVTM and CDR2 is ANQGSEA in the germline V gene. V lost 4 bases and J 4 bases, leaving 13 bases between the germline ends. The part of the CDR3 DNA that was read is TGCAGCGTTGGCCGACTAGTCGGAGAGACC. This codes for CSVGRLVGET. From start to end, the CDR3 is CSVGRLVGETQYF.

Notes on this clone: The read falls 3 residues short of the CDR3 end, and the missing part is taken from the germline J gene. The chain is built from TRBV20-1 and TRBJ2-1, with 13 bases lining up with TRBD2. The V gene end was trimmed by 0 bases and the J gene end by 4 bases; junction bases not matched to a gene: 0. Germline CDR1 and CDR2: DFQATT and SNEGSKA (reference sequence). The CDR3 has 15 residues. The CDR3 sequence is CSAREGLAGYNEQFF. The DNA read from the CDR3 is TGCAGTGCTAGAGAGGGACTAGCGGGGTACAATGAG.

About this clone: The read gets to within 3 residues of the CDR3 end, and the germline J gene fills in the rest. The V and J genes are TRBV28 and TRBJ1-5; no firm D call. The CDR3 has 14 amino acids. The V end lost 3 bases, the J end lost 5 bases, and 11 bases lay between the germline ends. Germline CDR1 MDHEN, CDR2 SYDVKM. Partial CDR3 DNA: TGTGCCAGCAGTTTTCGGGGAGGCGATCAGCCC. This gives the protein CASSFRGGDQP. The entire CDR3 protein reads CASSFRGGDQPQHF. Full variable domain (rest looked up from reference TRBV28 and TRBJ1-5): DVKVTQSSRYLVKRTGEKVFLECVQDMDHENMFWYRQDPGLGLRLIYFSYDVKMKEKGDIPEGYSVSREKKERFSLILESASTNQTSMYLCASSFRGGDQPQHFGDGTRLSIL.

Details on this clone: The DNA ends 3 residues before the CDR3 does, and the rest of the CDR3 is filled in from the germline J gene. J is TRBJ2-1 and V is TRBV12-3 or TRBV12-4, with 11 bases identical to TRBD2. The CDR3 contains 15 residues. V trimming: 4 bases; J trimming: 4 bases; junction bases outside the gene matches: 3. The CDR3 loop is CASSSGLAVYNEQFF. CDR3 DNA, as far as it was read: TGTGCCAGCAGTTCGGGACTAGCGGTGTACAATGAG.

Remarks on this clone: Coverage ceases 3 residues before the CDR3 finishes, and the germline J gene fills in the end. The chain employs TRBV6-1 and TRBJ1-5; D is uncertain. This CDR3 comprises 15 residues. Germline lookup yields CDR1 MNHNS and CDR2 SASEGT. The germline V and J ends were trimmed by 2 bases and 4 bases, with 12 bases remaining between them. This CDR3 reads CASSERRSANQPQHF. CDR3 bases read: TGTGCCAGCAGTGAAAGAAGGTCTGCTAATCAGCCC.

Points on this clone: Sequencing ends 3 residues short of the CDR3 end; the germline J gene provides the rest. J is TRBJ2-7 and V is TRBV5-5; D is unresolved. Germline CDR1 and CDR2: SGHKS and YYEKEE (reference sequence). V was cut by 5 bases and J by 6 bases, with 21 bases left in between. CDR3 length: 15 amino acids. The CDR3 loop reads CASSYDSLATIEQYF. The CDR3 bases that were read are TGTGCCAGCAGTTACGATTCCCTCGCAACAATCGAG.

The CDR3 DNA, read in part, is TGCGCCAGCAGCGGACCCCGGGACAGGGGGCAGAGGTCACCC. It encodes CASSGPRDRGQRSP. The whole CDR3 sequence reads CASSGPRDRGQRSPLHF. This sequence joins TRBV4-1 and TRBJ1-6; 12 bases are shared with TRBD1. From the germline J gene comes the end of the CDR3, since the read stops 3 residues before it. Germline-derived CDR1 and CDR2 are MGHRA and YSYEKL. J lost 10 bases, V lost 5 bases, and 12 bases had no gene match. The CDR3 is made up of 17 amino acids.

As to this clone: Read data end 3 residues before the CDR3 end; the end is taken from the germline J gene. The rearrangement joins TRBV5-1 to TRBJ2-2; possibly TRBD2 for D (6 bases). From germline, CDR1 is SGHRS and CDR2 YFSETQ. This CDR3 region has 16 residues. Trimming removed 1 base at V and 1 base at J, with 11 bases between. The sequenced part of the CDR3 DNA is TGCGCCAGCAGCTTGATCGCGGGGCAGAACACCGGGGAG. Its translation: CASSLIAGQNTGE. The entire CDR3 reads CASSLIAGQNTGELFF. Using reference TRBV5-1 and TRBJ2-2 for the parts outside the CDR3, the full variable domain is KAGVTQTPRYLIKTRGQQVTLSCSPISGHRSVSWYQQTPGQGLQFLFEYFSETQRNKGNFPGRFSGRQFSNSRSEMNVSTLELGDSALYLCASSLIAGQNTGELFFGEGSRLTVL.

With regard to this clone: The CDR3 goes on 3 residues after the read ends, and that part is filled in from the germline J gene. The chain combines TRBV2 with TRBJ2-2; D gene ambiguous. This CDR3 region has 14 residues. Trimming stripped 7 bases from V and 3 bases from J, with 12 bases between. Germline CDR1 and CDR2: SNHLY and FYNNEI. The CDR3 DNA, read in part, is TGTGCCAGCATACCGGGTTGGGACACCGGGGAG. This sequence encodes CASIPGWDTGE. The whole CDR3 is CASIPGWDTGELFF. The full variable domain, its missing parts supplied by reference TRBV2 and TRBJ2-2, is EPEVTQTPSHQVTQMGQEVILRCVPISNHLYFYWYRQILGQKVEFLVSFYNNEISEKSEIFDDQFSVERPDGSNFTLKIRSTKLEDSAMYFCASIPGWDTGELFFGEGSRLTVL.

In the case of this clone: The DNA ends 3 residues before the CDR3 does, and the rest of the CDR3 is filled in from the germline J gene. This same CDR3 is encoded by further DNA sequences in the sample. The V gene is TRBV7-2, the J gene TRBJ2-3; D gene uncertain. This CDR3 has 15 amino acids. V was pared by 5 bases and J by 1 base, with 13 bases between. Germline V lookup: CDR1 SGHTA, CDR2 FQGNSA. The CDR3 spells CASSLTGQRTDTQYF. Partial CDR3 DNA: TGTGCCAGCAGCCTGACGGGTCAGCGCACAGATACG.

Note on this clone: The read falls 3 residues short of the CDR3 end, and the missing part is taken from the germline J gene. The rearrangement uses TRBV10-3 and TRBJ1-1, with D possibly matching TRBD1 (6 bases). Germline CDR1 ENHRY, CDR2 SYGVKD. The CDR3 consists of 14 residues. The covered CDR3 bases are TGTGCCACCCTGGTTGGGGGCGGGGGGGTTGGA. It yields the protein CATLVGGGGVG. The CDR3 in its entirety is CATLVGGGGVGAFF.